The next 20 T cell receptor beta chains were all read from a single sample in a study of T cells in Graves' hyperthyroidism and ophthalmopathy. Amplified TCR beta CDR3 regions came from RNA transcripts. HTBI primers were the set used in a first-round RT-PCR of the TCR CDR3. MiXCR was run by TCRdb on the multiplex PCR reads, yielding one entry per CDR3 protein. This table holds 490,000 or so distinct CDR3 sequences, about 20% found once. The specimen sequenced was blood. These receptors came from a woman between 65 and 79 years old with Graves' ophthalmopathy.

The chain joins TRBV19 to TRBJ1-2, with D hard to call. The CDR3 spans 12 residues. Germline-derived CDR1 and CDR2 are LNHDA and SQIVND (reference sequence). V was trimmed by 4 bases and J by 8 bases, leaving 11 bases between them. The CDR3 bases are TGTGCCAGTAGTAATTGGCCAAAAGGCTACACCTTC. The encoded protein is CASSNWPKGYTF.

CDR3 nucleotide sequence: TGTGCCACCAGTGATTTTCCCTGGGGGGAGCTGTTTTTT. Translation gives CATSDFPWGELFF. The chain recombines TRBV24-1 with TRBJ2-2; D remains ambiguous. CDR1 and CDR2 from the germline V gene are KGHDR and SFDVKD. This CDR3 has 13 amino acids. Trimming pared 1 base from V and 8 bases from J, leaving 7 bases between.

This clonotype has just a few counts. J is TRBJ2-7 and V is TRBV3-1; TRBD1 is a possible D gene (6 bases). The length of the CDR3 is 15 residues. CDR1 is LGHDT, CDR2 YNNKEL, per germline (reference sequence). V lost 4 bases to trimming and J lost 3 bases, with 16 bases between them. The CDR3 protein is CASSLTHKGDYEQYF. The CDR3 DNA is TGTGCCAGCAGCCTAACCCATAAGGGGGACTACGAGCAGTACTTC.

This clonotype was detected ten times or more. The chain uses TRBV7-2 and TRBJ2-7, with TRBD1 identical over 9 bases. J lost 4 bases, V lost 0 bases, and 4 bases had no gene match. CDR1 and CDR2 (germline): SGHTA, FQGNSA. The CDR3 covers 15 residues. The CDR3 region is CASSLAGQGIYEQYF. The CDR3 coding sequence is TGTGCCAGCAGCTTAGCGGGACAGGGTATATACGAGCAGTACTTC.

This clonotype was picked up a small number of times. V usage is TRBV7-2 and J usage is TRBJ2-1; no firm D call. This CDR3 is built from 16 residues. Germline assignment: CDR1 SGHTA and CDR2 FQGNSA. Trimming took off 2 bases at V and 9 bases at J, with 20 bases between the two ends. The chain's CDR3 is CASSLRVALAGSEQFF. The DNA of the CDR3 is TGTGCCAGCAGCTTACGGGTAGCACTGGCAGGATCTGAGCAGTTCTTC.

In this sample, this clonotype turned up many times. The rearrangement links TRBV12-3 or TRBV12-4 to TRBJ1-2, with a weak D call TRBD1 (5 bases). The CDR3 has 12 residues. V lost 7 bases and J lost 8, with 14 bases in between. In nucleotides, the CDR3 is TGTGCCAGCACCCTCCGCGAGGGGGGCTACACCTTC. Translation gives CASTLREGGYTF.

This clonotype appeared a few times. V gene TRBV18 combines with J gene TRBJ2-5; no reliable D call. The V gene lost 1 base and the J gene lost 4 bases, with 7 bases spanning the gap. CDR3 length: 13 amino acids. In germline, CDR1 is KGHSH, CDR2 LQKENI. The CDR3 loop is CASSPLSGETQYF. The CDR3 region has the DNA TGTGCCAGCTCACCACTGTCCGGAGAGACCCAGTACTTC.

With respect to this clonotype: One junction end does not reproduce the germline sequence, and a read error may be involved. The V gene is TRBV7-2, the J gene TRBJ2-7; 14 bases fit TRBD2. Germline CDR1 reads SGHTA; CDR2 reads FQGNSA. The CDR3 is 18 residues long. CDR3: CASSFTQGTSGSGYEQYF. The CDR3, as DNA: TGCGCCAGCAGCTTCACCCAAGGGACTAGCGGGAGTGGGTACGAGCAGTACTTC.

This clonotype has only a few counts. The DNA for the CDR3 is TGCAGTGCTTCAGGTCCTAACTATGGCTACACCTTC. Its translation is CSASGPNYGYTF. The chain recombines TRBV20-1 with TRBJ1-2; D uncertain. The CDR3 totals 12 residues. Germline lookup yields CDR1 DFQATT and CDR2 SNEGSKA (reference sequence). V was trimmed by 5 bases and J by 0 bases, leaving 7 bases between them.

The chain has TRBV6-1 and TRBJ1-1, with TRBD1 as a possible D gene (5 bases). The CDR3 loop spans 14 amino acids. Germline V gene data show CDR1 as MNHNS and CDR2 as SASEGT. Deletions cut 8 bases from V and 0 bases from J, with 13 bases between. The CDR3 spells CASVGGIMNTEAFF. CDR3 nucleotide sequence: TGTGCCAGCGTCGGGGGGATCATGAACACTGAAGCTTTCTTT.

This chain joins TRBV28 and TRBJ1-2; TRBD1 matches 7 bases. The CDR3 length is 15 residues. Germline CDR1 reads MDHEN; CDR2 reads SYDVKM. V lost 3 bases and J lost 5; bases outside the gene matches: 9. CDR3 in amino acids: CASSLPRGNLYGYTF. The CDR3 region has the DNA TGTGCCAGCAGTTTGCCCAGGGGGAACTTATATGGCTACACCTTC.

This clonotype occurred a few times. The chain uses TRBV29-1 and TRBJ2-2; no firm D call. V dropped 6 bases and J dropped 7 bases, with 15 bases sitting between them. The CDR3 runs to 13 residues. Germline V CDR1 and CDR2: SQVTM, ANQGSEA. CDR3 DNA: TGCAGCGTCCACGGGCTTCACGGCGGGGAGCTGTTTTTT. It yields the protein CSVHGLHGGELFF.

This clonotype was observed a handful of times. The chain recombines TRBV7-3 with TRBJ2-5, with TRBD2 matching 10 bases. V lost 5 bases and J lost 5; bases outside the gene matches: 11. This CDR3 spans 16 amino acids. CDR1 is SGHTA and CDR2 is FQGTGA in the germline V gene. CDR3 protein: CASSPQAGGPRETQYF. In DNA form, the CDR3 reads TGTGCCAGCAGCCCACAAGCGGGAGGGCCTCGCGAGACCCAGTACTTC.

The chain combines TRBV13 with TRBJ2-7; D is possibly TRBD1 or TRBD2 (5 bases each). CDR1 and CDR2 (germline): PRHDT, FYEKMQ (reference sequence). Trimming removed 3 bases at V and 5 bases at J, with 11 bases between. The CDR3 is 13 amino acids. CDR3 residues: CASSFRVGDEQYF. DNA of the CDR3: TGTGCCAGCAGCTTTAGGGTGGGGGACGAGCAGTACTTC.

This clonotype was recorded many times. Written as DNA, the CDR3 is TGTGCCAGCAGTTTTGGACAGGGTGAAGCTTTCTTT. This codes for CASSFGQGEAFF. J is TRBJ1-1 and V is TRBV7-9; 8 bases agree with TRBD1. Trimming cost V 6 bases and J 7 bases; bases outside gene matches: 4. The CDR3 has 12 amino acids. CDR1 and CDR2 (germline): SEHNR, FQNEAQ (reference sequence). Filled out from reference TRBV7-9 and TRBJ1-1, the complete variable domain reads DTGVSQNPRHKITKRGQNVTFRCDPISEHNRLYWYRQTLGQGPEFLTYFQNEAQLEKSRLLSDRFSAERPKGSFSTLEIQRTEQGDSAMYLCASSFGQGEAFFGQGTRLTVV.

This clonotype occurred many times. The chain recombines TRBV28 with TRBJ1-5; TRBD1 aligns across 7 bases. CDR3 length: 16 residues. CDR1 is MDHEN and CDR2 is SYDVKM in the germline V gene. J gave up 2 bases and V 6 bases, and 10 bases lay outside the gene matches. CDR3 sequence reads: CASRTMTGKGNQPQHF. The CDR3 DNA follows: TGTGCCAGCAGGACAATGACAGGGAAAGGCAATCAGCCCCAGCATTTT.

The chain is built from TRBV6-1 and TRBJ1-1; 9 bases are shared with TRBD1. The V and J ends lost 7 bases and 6 bases, in that order; junction bases with no gene match: 12. CDR3 size: 15 residues. The germline CDR1 and CDR2 sequences are MNHNS and SASEGT. CDR3 amino acids: CASTLRRQGDAEAFF. In DNA, the CDR3 is TGTGCCAGCACCCTGAGGAGACAGGGGGACGCTGAAGCTTTCTTT.

This clonotype was counted once. V is TRBV20-1 and J is TRBJ2-5, with 11 bases that match TRBD2. Losses at the gene ends were 1 base for V and 4 bases for J; bases not matched to a gene: 8. This CDR3 comprises 16 residues. The V gene's germline CDR1 is DFQATT and CDR2 SNEGSKA (reference sequence). The chain's CDR3 is CSARVSASGRRETQYF. As DNA, the CDR3 is TGCAGTGCTAGAGTATCTGCTAGCGGGAGGAGAGAGACCCAGTACTTC.

The V gene is TRBV19, the J gene TRBJ1-1; 10 bases are shared with TRBD1. The CDR3 extends over 16 amino acids. The V gene end was trimmed by 4 bases and the J gene end by 0 bases; junction bases not matched to a gene: 5. Germline V gene sequence: CDR1 LNHDA, CDR2 SQIVND (reference sequence). CDR3 amino acids: CASSRTGGVMNTEAFF. The CDR3 nucleotides are TGTGCCAGTAGTAGGACAGGGGGAGTAATGAACACTGAAGCTTTCTTT.

The CDR3 protein is CASSQVRNYGYTF. The CDR3 DNA sequence: TGTGCCAGCAGCCAAGTCCGTAACTATGGCTACACCTTC. The chain has TRBV3-1 and TRBJ1-2; D remains ambiguous. This CDR3 region has 13 residues. Germline lookup yields CDR1 LGHDT and CDR2 YNNKEL (reference sequence). Trimming took off 1 base at V and 1 base at J, with 4 bases between the two ends. Using reference TRBV3-1 and TRBJ1-2 for the parts outside the CDR3, the full variable domain is DTAVSQTPKYLVTQMGNDKSIKCEQNLGHDTMYWYKQDSKKFLKIMFSYNNKELIINETVPNRFSPKSPDKAHLNLHINSLELGDSAVYFCASSQVRNYGYTFGSGTRLTVV.